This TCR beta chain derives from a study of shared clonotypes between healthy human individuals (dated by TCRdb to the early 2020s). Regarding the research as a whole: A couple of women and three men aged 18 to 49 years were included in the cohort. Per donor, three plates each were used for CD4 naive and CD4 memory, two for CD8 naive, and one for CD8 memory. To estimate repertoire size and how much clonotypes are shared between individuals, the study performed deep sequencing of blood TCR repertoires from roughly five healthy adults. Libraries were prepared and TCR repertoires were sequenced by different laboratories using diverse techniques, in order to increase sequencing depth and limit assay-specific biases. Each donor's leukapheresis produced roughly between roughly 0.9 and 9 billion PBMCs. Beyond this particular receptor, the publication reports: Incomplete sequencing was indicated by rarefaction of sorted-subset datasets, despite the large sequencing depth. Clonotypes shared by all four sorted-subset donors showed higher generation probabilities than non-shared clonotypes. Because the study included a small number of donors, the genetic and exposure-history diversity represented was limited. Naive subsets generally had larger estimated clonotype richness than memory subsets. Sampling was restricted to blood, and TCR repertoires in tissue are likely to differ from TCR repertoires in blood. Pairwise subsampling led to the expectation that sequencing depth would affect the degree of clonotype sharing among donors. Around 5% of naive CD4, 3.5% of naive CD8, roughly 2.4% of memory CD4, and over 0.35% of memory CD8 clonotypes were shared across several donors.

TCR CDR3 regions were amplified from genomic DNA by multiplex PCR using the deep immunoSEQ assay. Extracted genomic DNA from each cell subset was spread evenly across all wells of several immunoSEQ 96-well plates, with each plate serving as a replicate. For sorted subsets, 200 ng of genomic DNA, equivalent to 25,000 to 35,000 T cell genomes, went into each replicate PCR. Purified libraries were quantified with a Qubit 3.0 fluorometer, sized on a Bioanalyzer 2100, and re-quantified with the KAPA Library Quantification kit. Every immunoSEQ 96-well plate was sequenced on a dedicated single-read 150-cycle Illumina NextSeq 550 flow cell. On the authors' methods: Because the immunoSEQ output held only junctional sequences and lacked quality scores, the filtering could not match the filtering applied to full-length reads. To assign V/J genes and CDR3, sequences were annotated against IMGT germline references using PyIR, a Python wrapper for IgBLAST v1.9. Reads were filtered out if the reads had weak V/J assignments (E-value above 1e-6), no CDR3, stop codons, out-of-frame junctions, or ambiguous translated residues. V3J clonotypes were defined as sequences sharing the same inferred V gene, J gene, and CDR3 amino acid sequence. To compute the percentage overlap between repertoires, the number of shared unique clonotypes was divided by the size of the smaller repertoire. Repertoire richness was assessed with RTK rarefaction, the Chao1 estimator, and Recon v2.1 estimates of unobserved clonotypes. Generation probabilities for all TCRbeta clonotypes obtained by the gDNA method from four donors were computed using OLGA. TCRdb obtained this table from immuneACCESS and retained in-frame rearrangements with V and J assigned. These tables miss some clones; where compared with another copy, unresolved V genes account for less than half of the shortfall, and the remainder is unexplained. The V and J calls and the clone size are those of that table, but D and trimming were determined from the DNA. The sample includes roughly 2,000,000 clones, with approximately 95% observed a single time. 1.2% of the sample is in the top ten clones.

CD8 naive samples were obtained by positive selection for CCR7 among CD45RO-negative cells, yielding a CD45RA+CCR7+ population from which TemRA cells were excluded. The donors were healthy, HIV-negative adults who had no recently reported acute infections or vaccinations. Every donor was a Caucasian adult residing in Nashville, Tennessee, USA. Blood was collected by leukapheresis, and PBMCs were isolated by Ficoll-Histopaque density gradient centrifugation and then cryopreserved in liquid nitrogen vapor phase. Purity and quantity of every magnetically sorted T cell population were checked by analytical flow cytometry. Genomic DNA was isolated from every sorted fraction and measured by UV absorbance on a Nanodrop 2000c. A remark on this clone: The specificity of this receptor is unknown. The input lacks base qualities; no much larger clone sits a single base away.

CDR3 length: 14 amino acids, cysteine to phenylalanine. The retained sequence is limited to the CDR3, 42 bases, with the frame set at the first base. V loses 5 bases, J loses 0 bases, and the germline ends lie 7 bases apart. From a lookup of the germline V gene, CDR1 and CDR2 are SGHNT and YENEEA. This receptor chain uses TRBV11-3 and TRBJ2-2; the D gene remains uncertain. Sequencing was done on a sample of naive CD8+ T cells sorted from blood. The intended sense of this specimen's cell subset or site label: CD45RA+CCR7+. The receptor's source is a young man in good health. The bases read TGTGCCAGCAGCCTCTATACGAACACCGGGGAGCTGTTTTTT. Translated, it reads CASSLYTNTGELFF. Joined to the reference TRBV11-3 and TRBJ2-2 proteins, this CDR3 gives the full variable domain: EAGVVQSPRYKIIEKKQPVAFWCNPISGHNTLYWYLQNLGQGPELLIRYENEEAVDDSQLPKDRFSAERLKGVDSTLKIQPAELGDSAVYLCASSLYTNTGELFFGEGSRLTVL.